This paragraph reports one TCR beta chain. Its antigen is as yet unknown. The data originate from a study of T cells in tumors after PD-1 blockade. Study results and limitations: About 41% of tumor TCR clonotypes were also found in blood.

This CDR3 region has 14 residues. V was shortened by 6 bases and J by 5 bases, with 16 bases between the two germline ends. Per germline, CDR1 LGHDT and CDR2 YNNKEL (reference sequence). Here immunoSEQ multiplex PCR was the method, and the copy in TCRdb shows in-frame clones only, minus some. Here the sample spans about 34,000 clones, 73% being singletons. This chain links TRBV3-1 (or the pseudogene TRBV3-2) with TRBJ1-2, with D possibly being TRBD1 (6 bases). The sequence was obtained from a human donor with basal cell carcinoma. The sequencing here drew on PBMCs, taken after anti-PD-1 treatment. Here the CDR3 DNA reads TGTGCCAGCAGACCACAGGGAGCGGCTTATGGCTACACCTTC. Its translation: CASRPQGAAYGYTF.